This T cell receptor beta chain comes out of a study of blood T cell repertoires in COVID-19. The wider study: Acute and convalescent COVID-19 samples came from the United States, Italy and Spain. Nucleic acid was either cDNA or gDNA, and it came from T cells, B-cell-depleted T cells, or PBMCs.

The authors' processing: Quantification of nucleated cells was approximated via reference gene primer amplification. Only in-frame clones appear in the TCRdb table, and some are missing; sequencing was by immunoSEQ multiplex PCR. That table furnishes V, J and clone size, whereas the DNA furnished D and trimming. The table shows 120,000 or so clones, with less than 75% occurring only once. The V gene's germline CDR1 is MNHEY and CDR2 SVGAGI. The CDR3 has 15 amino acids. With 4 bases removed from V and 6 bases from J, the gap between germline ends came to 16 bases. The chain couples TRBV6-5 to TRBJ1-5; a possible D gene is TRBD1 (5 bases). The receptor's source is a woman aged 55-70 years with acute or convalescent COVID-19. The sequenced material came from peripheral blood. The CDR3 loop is CASSSEGVVSQPQHF. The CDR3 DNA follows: TGTGCCAGCAGTTCCGAAGGGGTTGTTTCTCAGCCCCAGCATTTT.